This T cell receptor beta chain derives from a study of blood T cells in healthy people across ages. As to this clonotype: The target antigen is unknown.

After removal of 5 bases from V and 0 bases from J, the junction contained 10 bases not matched to a gene. CDR1 is PRHDT and CDR2 is FYEKMQ in the germline V gene (reference sequence). The CDR3 contains 19 residues. Then a second PCR, running about 6 to 11 cycles, was carried out with a sample-barcoded 5' primer and a J-beta primer mix. TCRdb re-called the 5' RACE reads with MiXCR, one entry per CDR3 protein. The profile shows over 950,000 distinct CDR3 sequences, roughly two fifths of them singletons. Findings and limits, study-wide: Compared with aged donors, long-lived donors showed fewer expanded clones, suggesting selection.

Sequencing was performed on blood. The V and J genes are TRBV13 and TRBJ2-3, with 14 nucleotides matching TRBD2. The TCR originated in a man younger than 35 in good health. The CDR3 nucleotides read TGTGCCAGCAGCACCCTGACTAGCGGGGGGGCCCGGAGCACAGATACGCAGTATTTT. The encoded protein is CASSTLTSGGARSTDTQYF.